This T cell receptor beta chain was sequenced for a study of blood T cell repertoires in COVID-19. Per the authors' pipeline: Reference gene primer amplification gave estimated nucleated cell counts. Assay used: immunoSEQ multiplex PCR; TCRdb lists only in-frame clones, some missing. V and J calls and clone size come straight from that table; D and trimming were deduced from the DNA. The sample has 100,000 to 150,000 clones, over 75% seen once; the top ten hold approximately 10%. In germline, CDR1 is KGHDR, CDR2 SFDVKD. V shed 3 bases and J shed 3 bases, with 3 bases lying between them. CDR3 length: 12 amino acids.

The specimen sequenced was peripheral blood. The rearrangement links TRBV24-1 to TRBJ2-3; no clear D gene. This receptor was obtained from a man in his 60s with acute or convalescent COVID-19. Here the CDR3 reads CATSDQTDTQYF. Written as DNA, the CDR3 is TGTGCCACCAGTGATCAAACAGATACGCAGTATTTT.